This record concerns one T cell receptor beta chain sequence. Its antigen is not known. This sample stems from a study of shared clonotypes between healthy human individuals. Points from the study as a whole: Non-shared clonotypes showed lower generation probabilities than clonotypes common to all four donors.

The run depth of the assay was deep. The method was immunoSEQ multiplex PCR; TCRdb's version includes in-frame clones alone and lacks a portion of them. This sample has roughly 2 million clones, with approximately 95% found just once. Germline V gene lookup returns CDR1 MNHEY and CDR2 SVGAGI. The ends were cut back, 0 bases at V and 8 bases at J, with 7 bases in the middle. The CDR3 is made up of 13 amino acids. The chain couples TRBV6-5 to TRBJ1-4; tentatively, D is TRBD1 (6 bases). The TCR was taken from a man aged 18 to 29 in good health. Sequencing was performed on naive CD4+ T cells sorted from blood. Subset: CD45RA+ positively selected. The CDR3 sequence: CASSYSQGEKLFF. CDR3 sequence (DNA): TGTGCCAGCAGTTACTCTCAGGGGGAAAAACTGTTTTTT.